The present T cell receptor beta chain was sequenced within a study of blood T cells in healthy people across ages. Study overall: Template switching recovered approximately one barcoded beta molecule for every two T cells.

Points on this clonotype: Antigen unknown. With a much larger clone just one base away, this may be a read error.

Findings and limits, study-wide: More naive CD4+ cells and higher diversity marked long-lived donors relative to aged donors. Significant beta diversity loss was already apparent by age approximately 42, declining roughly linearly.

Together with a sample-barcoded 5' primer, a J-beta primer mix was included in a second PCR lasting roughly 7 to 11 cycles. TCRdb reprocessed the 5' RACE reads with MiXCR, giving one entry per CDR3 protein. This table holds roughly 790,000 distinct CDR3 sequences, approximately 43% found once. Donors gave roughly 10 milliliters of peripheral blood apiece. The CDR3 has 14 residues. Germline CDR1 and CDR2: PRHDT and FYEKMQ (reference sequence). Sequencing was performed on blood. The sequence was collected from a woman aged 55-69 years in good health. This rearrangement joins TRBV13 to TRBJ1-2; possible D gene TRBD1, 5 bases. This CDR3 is CASSLVSGTYGCTF. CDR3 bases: TGTGCCAGCAGCTTAGTGTCCGGGACCTATGGCTGCACCTTC.